The sequence of this T cell receptor beta chain was determined in a study of post-analysis software for immune sequencing data. This clonotype has a handful of counts. Its antigen is as yet unknown. General observations from the study: TRBV5-6, TRBV5-1 and TRBV20-1 belonged to a set of about five TRBV segments that were more frequent in patients than controls.

The length of the CDR3 is 14 residues. V was pared by 6 bases and J by 0 bases, with 12 bases between. Germline CDR1 and CDR2: SNHLY and FYNNEI. Prepared libraries of TCR beta cDNA carried unique molecular identifiers. TCRdb re-called the PCR reads through MiXCR, storing one row per CDR3 protein. Of 430,000 or so distinct CDR3 sequences listed, more than 30% are singletons. This clonotype was sampled from a girl under 10 years old with multiple sclerosis. The chain uses TRBV2 and TRBJ2-7; no firm D call. The sample was blood. CDR3 residues: CASSALGSSYEQYF. The CDR3 coding sequence is TGTGCCAGCAGCGCGCTTGGTAGCTCCTACGAGCAGTACTTC.